This record covers a single TCR beta chain. Its antigen is undetermined. This entry is derived from a study of T cells in Graves' hyperthyroidism and ophthalmopathy. Study observations and caveats: Model-based prediction identified ophthalmopathy a median around seven months prior to its onset.

Amplification of TCR beta CDR3 regions used RNA as the template. The HTBI primer set was used in a first-round RT-PCR of the TCR CDR3. TCRdb re-analysed the multiplex PCR reads in MiXCR, keeping a single row per CDR3 protein. The repertoire holds about 640,000 distinct CDR3 sequences, with around 21% as singletons. With V trimmed by 7 bases and J by 4 bases, 7 bases remained unmatched. The germline CDR1 and CDR2 sequences are MNHNS and SASEGT. The CDR3 covers 15 residues. This receptor was obtained from a man in his thirties or forties with Graves' ophthalmopathy. J is TRBJ2-2 and V is TRBV6-1; 9 nucleotides line up with TRBD2. Material: blood. CDR3 in DNA: TGTGCCAGCAAAAAACTAGCGGGTCCCACCGGGGAGCTGTTTTTT. It yields the protein CASKKLAGPTGELFF.